A selection of T cell receptor beta chains follows, all from one sample in a study of liver allograft versus peripheral blood T cells. Using its own MiXCR run on the reads, TCRdb lists one record per CDR3 protein. The table lists about 6,100 distinct CDR3 sequences, around 17% of them singletons. The receptors originated from a human patient who had a liver transplant. Some T cells may possibly be graft donor cells. The CDR3 runs from the conserved cysteine through the conserved F or W. A D gene is named only where the DNA matches it firmly. The listing skips clone size in some rows; elsewhere it reads once, few, many or a size class.

D | J | size | length | V | DNA | CDR3
NA | TRBJ1-3 | few | 15 | TRBV7-2 | TGTGCCAGCAGCCCCACAGCTTTCTCTGGAAACACCATATATTTT | CASSPTAFSGNTIYF
NA | TRBJ2-7 | few | 14 | TRBV7-9 | TGTGCCAGCAGCGCCCGACAGACCCCCTACGAGCAGTACTTC | CASSARQTPYEQYF
NA | TRBJ1-2 | few | 18 | TRBV7-9 | TGTGCCAGCAGCCCCCTTGAGGCAGGGGATTTGTATAACTATGGCTACACCTTC | CASSPLEAGDLYNYGYTF
TRBD1 | TRBJ2-1 | few | 14 | TRBV7-3 | TGTGCCAGCAGCTTAGGGACAGGGGGCAATGAGCAGTTCTTC | CASSLGTGGNEQFF
NA | TRBJ2-3 | NA | 12 | TRBV20-1 | TGCAGTGCTGTAGACGGAATGGATACGCAGTATTTT | CSAVDGMDTQYF
TRBD1 | TRBJ1-5 | NA | 19 | TRBV9 | TGTGCCAGCAGCCCCACCTGGCGGACAGGGTACTATAGCAATCAGCCCCAGCATTTT | CASSPTWRTGYYSNQPQHF
TRBD1 | TRBJ2-3 | many | 14 | TRBV6-6 | TGTGCCACCAAGACAGGGGGCGGGACAGATACGCAGTATTTT | CATKTGGGTDTQYF
NA | TRBJ2-7 | many | 13 | TRBV6-1 | TGTGCCAGCAGATTTTACCCCCTCTACGAGCAGTACTTC | CASRFYPLYEQYF
TRBD1 | TRBJ1-6 | few | 16 | TRBV12-3/TRBV12-4 | TGTGCCAGCAGCTACGGGACAGCCGTCCGTAATTCACCCCTCCACTTT | CASSYGTAVRNSPLHF
TRBD1 | TRBJ1-2 | many | 11 | TRBV6-2/TRBV6-3 | TGTGCCAGCGGGGACAGGGGCCGCTACACCTTC | CASGDRGRYTF
TRBD2 | TRBJ2-7 | NA | 15 | TRBV2 | TGTGCCAGCAAGGGGACTAGCGGGACCACTTACGAGCAGTACTTC | CASKGTSGTTYEQYF
NA | TRBJ2-7 | medium-sized | 14 | TRBV29-1 | TGCAGCGTTGCCGTTACTACTAGCTCCTACGAGCAGTACTTC | CSVAVTTSSYEQYF
TRBD2 | TRBJ2-1 | few | 14 | TRBV5-6 | TGTGCCAGCGGCCCTAGCGGCTCCTACAATGAGCAGTTCTTC | CASGPSGSYNEQFF
NA | TRBJ1-1 | many | 14 | TRBV27 | TGTGCCAGCAGTTTAAAGGGGGGCAACACTGAAGCTTTCTTT | CASSLKGGNTEAFF
NA | TRBJ2-7 | NA | 12 | TRBV28 | TGTGCCAGCAGGGACGGTACCTACGAGCAGTACTTC | CASRDGTYEQYF
NA | TRBJ1-2 | medium-sized | 15 | TRBV19 | TGTGCCAGTAGTCCCATGCGGGCCAGCCTCTATGGCTACACCTTC | CASSPMRASLYGYTF
NA | TRBJ1-5 | few | 13 | TRBV6-2/TRBV6-3 | TGTGCCAGCAGTTCTATCGGCGGCCAGCCCCAGCATTTT | CASSSIGGQPQHF
TRBD1 | TRBJ1-3 | NA | 15 | TRBV9 | TGTGCCAGCAGAGATAAGACAGGGGGAGGAAACACCATATATTTT | CASRDKTGGGNTIYF
NA | TRBJ1-1 | few | 15 | TRBV7-3 | TGTGCCAGCAGCTCCCTACAGGGTGGGGACACTGAAGCTTTCTTT | CASSSLQGGDTEAFF
NA | TRBJ1-2 | many | 12 | TRBV5-6 | TGTGCCAGCTCCATCCGGGAGTATGGCTACACCTTC | CASSIREYGYTF
TRBD2 | TRBJ2-2 | many | 18 | TRBV11-3 | TGTGCCAGCAGCTTAGGACTAGCGGGGGGACTGAACACCGGGGAGCTGTTTTTT | CASSLGLAGGLNTGELFF
NA | TRBJ2-7 | NA | 18 | TRBV11-2 | TGTGCCAGCAGCCCCATATCCAGACACCGCGATAGCTCCTACGAGCAGTACTTC | CASSPISRHRDSSYEQYF
NA | TRBJ1-1 | medium-sized | 15 | TRBV20-1 | TGCAGTGCTGGACTAGGGGGGAGAGGGAACACTGAAGCTTTCTTT | CSAGLGGRGNTEAFF
TRBD2 | TRBJ2-7 | many | 19 | TRBV12-3/TRBV12-4 | TGTGCCAGCAGTGGACATACCTTAGCGGGGGGATCAGAACGGTACGAGCAGTACTTC | CASSGHTLAGGSERYEQYF
TRBD1 | TRBJ1-2 | medium-sized | 14 | TRBV6-5 | TGTGCCAGCAGTTCTCAGACAGGGTCATATGGCTACACCTTC | CASSSQTGSYGYTF
TRBD1 | TRBJ2-7 | NA | 16 | TRBV14 | TGTGCCAGCAGCCAAGATTTGGGGACAGGGGGCTACGAGCAGTACTTC | CASSQDLGTGGYEQYF
TRBD1 | TRBJ2-3 | NA | 16 | TRBV20-1 | TGCAGTGCTAGAAGCCTGAGGGGGCCAAATGGGGATACGCAGTATTTT | CSARSLRGPNGDTQYF
NA | TRBJ2-2 | medium-sized | 13 | TRBV27 | TGTGCCAGCAGTTTGGCGTCCACCGGGGAGCTGTTTTTT | CASSLASTGELFF
NA | TRBJ1-1 | medium-sized | 15 | TRBV18 | TGTGCCAGCTCACCAGAAGGACAGCTGAACACTGAAGCTTTCTTT | CASSPEGQLNTEAFF
NA | TRBJ1-4 | medium-sized | 14 | TRBV7-2 | TGTGCCAGCAGCCCACAGGGAGGGGCTGAAAAACTGTTTTTT | CASSPQGGAEKLFF
NA | TRBJ1-4 | medium-sized | 13 | TRBV20-1 | TGCAGTGTGGCGGGTCCCACTAATGAAAAACTGTTTTTT | CSVAGPTNEKLFF
NA | TRBJ1-1 | medium-sized | 13 | TRBV25-1 | TGTGCCAGCAGTGCGCGTTATGGAACTGAAGCTTTCTTT | CASSARYGTEAFF
NA | TRBJ1-1 | medium-sized | 13 | TRBV27 | TGTGCCAGCAGTAGCAGACCCAACACTGAAGCTTTCTTT | CASSSRPNTEAFF
NA | TRBJ1-4 | NA | 16 | TRBV5-1 | TGCGCCAGCAGCCCGCGGGCGACAGAGCCGGTCGAAAAACTGTTTTTT | CASSPRATEPVEKLFF
TRBD1 | TRBJ1-6 | many | 15 | TRBV15 | TGTGCCACCAGCAGAGATCCAGGGGGAAATTCACCCCTCCACTTT | CATSRDPGGNSPLHF
NA | TRBJ1-4 | NA | 13 | TRBV20-1 | TGCAGTGCTAGAGGACCCTGGGAGGAAAAACTGTTTTTT | CSARGPWEEKLFF
NA | TRBJ2-7 | many | 16 | TRBV6-1 | TGTGCCAGCAGCCTAAAGGGTGACAGGCCCTCCTACGAGCAGTACTTC | CASSLKGDRPSYEQYF
NA | TRBJ1-5 | medium-sized | 14 | TRBV19 | TGTGCCAGTACCCAGGGGTATAGCAATCAGCCCCAGCATTTT | CASTQGYSNQPQHF
NA | TRBJ1-5 | medium-sized | 14 | TRBV19 | TGTGCCAGTAGTGAGGCGGCCTGGGGTCAGCCCCAGCATTTT | CASSEAAWGQPQHF
TRBD1 | TRBJ2-7 | few | 13 | TRBV30 | TGTGCCTGCCGGGACAGGGGCATCTACGAGCAGTACTTC | CACRDRGIYEQYF
NA | TRBJ1-2 | medium-sized | 13 | TRBV6-5 | TGTGCCAGCAGTCCCAAACAGTTTTGGAGCTACACCTTC | CASSPKQFWSYTF
NA | TRBJ2-3 | few | 15 | TRBV6-2/TRBV6-3 | TGTGCCAGCCGCTCTTGGGGGAGAATCACAGATACGCAGTATTTT | CASRSWGRITDTQYF
NA | TRBJ2-1 | many | 15 | TRBV6-6 | TGTGCCAGCAGTCCGAGACAGGGGAGGGGAGGGGAGCAGTTCTTC | CASSPRQGRGGEQFF
TRBD1 | TRBJ1-2 | few | 17 | TRBV5-4 | TGTGCCAGCAGCCAACCCCTCGGACAGGGCGCGAACTATGGCTACACCTTC | CASSQPLGQGANYGYTF
NA | TRBJ1-5 | NA | 15 | TRBV5-6 | TGTACCAGCAGCTTATTGGGGGTCGGCAATCAGCCCCAGCATTTT | CTSSLLGVGNQPQHF
TRBD1 | TRBJ1-6 | medium-sized | 15 | TRBV6-2/TRBV6-3 | TGTGCCAGCAATACTATACAGGGGGAGAATTCACCCCTCCACTTT | CASNTIQGENSPLHF
NA | TRBJ2-2 | NA | 14 | TRBV5-4 | TGTGCCAGCAGCCTTGACACCAACACCGGGGAGCTGTTTTTT | CASSLDTNTGELFF
NA | TRBJ2-6 | few | 16 | TRBV12-5 | TGTGCTAGTGGTTTGGCGGTTCTGGCGGAGGCCAACGTCCTGACTTTC | CASGLAVLAEANVLTF
NA | TRBJ1-3 | few | 17 | TRBV30 | TGTGCCTGGAGTGTACCAGTGCCGGGTTTGGCCGGAAACACCATATATTTT | CAWSVPVPGLAGNTIYF
NA | TRBJ2-3 | few | 16 | TRBV6-2/TRBV6-3 | TGTGCCAGCAGTTACTCCCCCCAAGGGAGCACAGATACGCAGTATTTT | CASSYSPQGSTDTQYF
NA | TRBJ1-5 | medium-sized | 16 | TRBV28 | TGTGCCAGCAGTTCCCCGATTCGGATGCGCGGTCAGCCCCAGCATTTT | CASSSPIRMRGQPQHF
TRBD1 | TRBJ1-2 | NA | 14 | TRBV3-1 | TGTGCCAGCAGCCCGACAGGGAAGAGGGATGGCTACACCTTC | CASSPTGKRDGYTF
NA | TRBJ1-3 | NA | 12 | TRBV12-3/TRBV12-4 | TGTGCCAGCAGCCCAAATGGAAACACCATATATTTT | CASSPNGNTIYF
NA | TRBJ1-1 | few | 13 | TRBV7-9 | TGTGCCAGCAGCTTACGAGGCAACACTGAAGCTTTCTTT | CASSLRGNTEAFF
NA | TRBJ1-4 | medium-sized | 15 | TRBV15 | TGTGCCACCAGCAGAGTGCAAAGGACGGGGGGGAAACTGTTTTTT | CATSRVQRTGGKLFF